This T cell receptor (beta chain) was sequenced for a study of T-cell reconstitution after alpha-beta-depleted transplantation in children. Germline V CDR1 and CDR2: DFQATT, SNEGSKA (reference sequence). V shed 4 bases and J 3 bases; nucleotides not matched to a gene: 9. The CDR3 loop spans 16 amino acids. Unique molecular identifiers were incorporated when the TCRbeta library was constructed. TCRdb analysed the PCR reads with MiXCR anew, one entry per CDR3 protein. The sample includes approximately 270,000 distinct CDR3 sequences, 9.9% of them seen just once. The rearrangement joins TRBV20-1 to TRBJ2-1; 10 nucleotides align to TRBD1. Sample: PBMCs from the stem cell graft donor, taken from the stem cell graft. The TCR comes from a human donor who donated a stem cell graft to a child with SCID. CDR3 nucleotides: TGCAGTGCTACCTCTCCGGGACAGGGGATCTACAATGAGCAGTTCTTC. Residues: CSATSPGQGIYNEQFF.